The 6 T cell receptor beta chains reported below all come from one sample, sequenced in a study of response to subunit inactivated influenza vaccine. From the RT-PCR reads, TCRdb called clonotypes with MiXCR, one entry per CDR3 protein. The profile covers 600,000 to 850,000 distinct CDR3 sequences, with less than 15% appearing a single time and 7.5% to 9% taken by the ten largest. The starting material was PBMCs from blood, obtained approximately 15 days before vaccination. The receptors derive from a man aged 50-59 years who received an inactivated influenza vaccine.

The V gene is TRBV2, the J gene TRBJ2-3; D not resolved. In germline, CDR1 is SNHLY, CDR2 FYNNEI. CDR3 length: 12 residues. The V gene lost 7 bases and the J gene lost 5 bases, with 10 bases spanning the gap. CDR3 DNA: TGTGCCAGCAATGACCGTAGAGATACGCAGTATTTT. This codes for CASNDRRDTQYF.

This clonotype was seen at least ten times. J is TRBJ1-4 and V is TRBV5-1; D possibly corresponds to TRBD1 (6 bases). Germline CDR1 and CDR2: SGHRS and YFSETQ. This CDR3 has 17 amino acids. V was cut by 5 bases and J by 10 bases, with 27 bases left in between. The chain's CDR3 is CASSPVPGHGRGGKLFF. For the CDR3, the DNA is TGCGCCAGCAGTCCTGTCCCGGGACACGGACGGGGTGGAAAACTGTTTTTT.

The chain carries TRBV24-1 and TRBJ2-1; no reliable D call. Between the trimmed V and J ends, which lost 4 bases and 12 bases, there was a span of 18 bases. This CDR3 region has 14 residues. Germline CDR1 KGHDR, CDR2 SFDVKD. CDR3 in DNA: TGTGCCACCAGTGACGCCGAGAGGTTCGGATGGCAGTTCTTC. Amino acids: CATSDAERFGWQFF.

V is TRBV7-6 and J is TRBJ2-3; D may correspond to TRBD1 or TRBD2 (6 bases each). V gave up 7 bases and J gave up 6 bases, with 14 bases separating them. The germline gives CDR1 SGHVS, CDR2 FNYEAQ. This CDR3 is built from 13 residues. The CDR3 is CASTRGPGDTQYF. CDR3 DNA sequence: TGTGCCAGCACCCGGGGGCCGGGGGATACGCAGTATTTT. Based on the CDR3 plus reference TRBV7-6 and TRBJ2-3, the full variable domain is GAGVSQSPRYKVTKRGQDVALRCDPISGHVSLYWYRQALGQGPEFLTYFNYEAQQDKSGLPNDRFSAERPEGSISTLTIQRTEQRDSAMYRCASTRGPGDTQYFGPGTRLTVL.

The chain uses TRBV29-1 and TRBJ2-3; 7 bases are a match to TRBD2. V lost 6 bases and J lost 2; bases outside the gene matches: 11. The CDR3 sequence is 15 residues long. CDR1 and CDR2 (germline): SQVTM, ANQGSEA. The CDR3 protein is CSVASASGLTDTQYF. CDR3 nucleotides: TGCAGCGTCGCCAGCGCTAGCGGTCTCACAGATACGCAGTATTTT.

This clonotype has just a few counts. The rearrangement joins TRBV29-1 to TRBJ2-1; a weak D match, TRBD2 (7 bases). Trimming pared 8 bases from V and 4 bases from J, leaving 21 bases between. This CDR3 is built from 15 residues. Germline CDR1 reads SQVTM; CDR2 reads ANQGSEA. The CDR3 protein is CSCKGGDSGYNEQFF. CDR3 DNA: TGCAGCTGTAAAGGGGGGGACTCTGGATACAATGAGCAGTTCTTC.